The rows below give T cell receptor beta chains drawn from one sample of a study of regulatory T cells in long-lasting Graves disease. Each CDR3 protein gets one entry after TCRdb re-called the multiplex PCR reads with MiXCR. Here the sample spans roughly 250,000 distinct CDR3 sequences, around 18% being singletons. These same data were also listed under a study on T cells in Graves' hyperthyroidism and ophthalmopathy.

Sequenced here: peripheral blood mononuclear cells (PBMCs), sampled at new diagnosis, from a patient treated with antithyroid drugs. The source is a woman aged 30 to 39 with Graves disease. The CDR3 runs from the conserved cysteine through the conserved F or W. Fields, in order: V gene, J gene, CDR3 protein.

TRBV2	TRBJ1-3	CASSERGSGNTIYF
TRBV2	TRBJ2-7	CASSDWRGGTEDSYEQYF
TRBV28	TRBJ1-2	CASSSQTNYGYTF
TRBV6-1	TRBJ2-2	CASSPWGSGELFF
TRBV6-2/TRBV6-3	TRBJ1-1	CASSYSGTGMVEAFF
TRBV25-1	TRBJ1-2	CASSEPKGNYGYTF
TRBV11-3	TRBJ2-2	CASSPIRGENTGELFF
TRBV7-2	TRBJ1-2	CASRRTGGRQNYGYTF
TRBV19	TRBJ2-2	CASNDGTNTGELFF
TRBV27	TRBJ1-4	CASSLPTGREKLFF
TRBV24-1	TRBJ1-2	CATSDAAHNYGYTF
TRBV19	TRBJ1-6	CASSITWGDSPLHF
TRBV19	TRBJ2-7	CASSTTGSSYEQYF
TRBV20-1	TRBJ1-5	CSARNPSGQNNQPQHF
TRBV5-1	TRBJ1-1	CASSFSGTGYTEAFF
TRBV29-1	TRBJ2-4	CSVDGPGPNIQYF
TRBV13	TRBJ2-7	CASRRATGYEQYF
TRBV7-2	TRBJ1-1	CASSLAAGGTEAFF
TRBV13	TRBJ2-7	CASSSGLAGGSAYEQYF
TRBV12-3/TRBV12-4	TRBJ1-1	CASSPPRAEAGSTEAFF
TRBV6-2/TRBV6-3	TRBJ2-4	CASSEVEGANIQYF
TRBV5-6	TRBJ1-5	CASSLGTPQGPQHF
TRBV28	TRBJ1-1	CASSLSTGTANTEAFF
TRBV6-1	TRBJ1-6	CASTGGGIVSPLHF
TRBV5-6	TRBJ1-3	CASSFENTIYF
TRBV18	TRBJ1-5	CASSPRTGQPQHF
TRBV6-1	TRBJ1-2	CASSEAPNSIYTF
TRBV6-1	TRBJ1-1	CASLPRGQGYFF
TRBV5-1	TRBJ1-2	CASSPIGGYGYTF
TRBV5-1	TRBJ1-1	CASSPGRGRNTEAFF
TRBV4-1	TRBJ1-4	CASQLDRINEKLFF
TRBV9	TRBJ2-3	CASSVDQRDTQYF
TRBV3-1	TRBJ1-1	CASSPGTGVPLMTEAFF
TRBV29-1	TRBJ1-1	CSATHTGTEAFF
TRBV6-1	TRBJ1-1	CASSVGAEAFF
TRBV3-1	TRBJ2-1	CASSQVGLANNEQFF